This paragraph covers one T cell receptor beta chain sequence. Its antigen is undetermined. CDR3 length equals 13 residues. Germline CDR1 is KGHSH and CDR2 is LQKENI. The V segment lost 5 bases and the J segment 3 bases; nucleotides outside the gene matches: 4. TCRdb recomputed calls from the 5' RACE reads with MiXCR, one row per CDR3 protein. The top ten hold about 12% of the sample, which has around 500,000 distinct CDR3 sequences, roughly 18% seen once. The sample originates from a study of T-cell memory formation after mild COVID-19. Overall study results and limits: Largely, contracting CD4+ clones fell within CM and EM, and contracting CD8+ clones within EMRA.

The clonotype originates from an adult woman who had mild COVID-19 (a few samples of this study predate the infection). Cell type and time point are not known. The sequenced sample was PBMCs or a T cell subset sorted from them (not recorded which). The chain employs TRBV18 and TRBJ2-7; TRBD1 aligns across 7 bases. CDR3 DNA sequence: TGTGCCAGCTCAACAGGGACAGACTACGAGCAGTACTTC. This sequence encodes CASSTGTDYEQYF.